A single sample is the source of the 27 T cell receptor beta chains below, sequenced in a study of OX40 agonist ivuxolimab in advanced cancers. The method was immunoSEQ multiplex PCR; TCRdb's version includes in-frame clones alone and lacks a portion of them. The sample yields roughly 66,000 clones, about four fifths seen once. Here the sequenced sample was CD4+ or CD8+ T cells sorted from blood, taken in a trial of the OX40 agonist ivuxolimab. The receptors stem from an adult with an advanced solid tumor such as melanoma, head and neck, liver or kidney cancer.

The chain couples TRBV7-9 to TRBJ1-6, with D uncertain. The ends were cut back, 4 bases at V and 8 bases at J, with 9 bases in the middle. Germline CDR1 and CDR2: SEHNR and FQNEAQ (reference sequence). This CDR3 is built from 13 residues. The CDR3 DNA reads as TGTGCCAGCAGCTCCGCCGGAGATTCACCCCTCCACTTT. As protein: CASSSAGDSPLHF.

The rearrangement links TRBV19 to TRBJ2-3; 13 nucleotides line up with TRBD2. The CDR3 covers 12 residues. CDR1 LNHDA and CDR2 SQIVND come from the germline V gene (reference sequence). J lost 13 bases, V lost 6 bases, and 4 bases had no gene match. The chain's CDR3 is CASSFGTSGEYF. CDR3 nucleotide sequence: TGTGCCAGTAGCTTTGGGACTAGCGGGGAGTATTTT.

The rearrangement links TRBV25-1 to TRBJ2-3; the D is unclear. CDR1 and CDR2 from the germline V gene are MGHDK and SYGVNS. Trimming stripped 3 bases from V and 5 bases from J, with 9 bases between. This CDR3 spans 13 amino acids. CDR3 sequence (DNA): TGTGCCAGCAGTGATCCGGTGGGAGATACGCAGTATTTT. The encoded protein is CASSDPVGDTQYF.

This clone was seen once. The chain links TRBV10-3 to TRBJ1-1; D is ambiguous. With 4 bases removed from V and 4 bases from J, the gap between germline ends came to 10 bases. The germline V gene encodes CDR1 ENHRY and CDR2 SYGVKD. The CDR3 consists of 13 residues. CDR3 coding DNA: TGTGCCATCAGTGTATCGTCGGGCACTGAAGCTTTCTTT. It is translated as CAISVSSGTEAFF.

The genes are TRBV7-9 and TRBJ2-7, with a possible D match to TRBD1 (6 bases). The CDR3 totals 13 residues. Trimming removed 6 bases from V and 4 bases from J, with 13 bases in between. CDR1 SEHNR and CDR2 FQNEAQ come from the germline V gene (reference sequence). CDR3 DNA sequence: TGTGCCAGCAGTCGGGACACTGGATACGAGCAGTACTTC. It translates to CASSRDTGYEQYF. Full variable domain (remainder filled in from reference TRBV7-9 and TRBJ2-7): DTGVSQNPRHKITKRGQNVTFRCDPISEHNRLYWYRQTLGQGPEFLTYFQNEAQLEKSRLLSDRFSAERPKGSFSTLEIQRTEQGDSAMYLCASSRDTGYEQYFGPGTRLTVT.

The chain couples TRBV18 to TRBJ2-7; no reliable D call. The ends were cut back, 3 bases at V and 7 bases at J, with 13 bases in the middle. CDR3 length equals 13 residues. Per the germline V gene, CDR1 is KGHSH and CDR2 is LQKENI. The CDR3 coding sequence is TGTGCCAGCTCACCCCAGAGTCTCGGGGAGCAGTACTTC. Translating gives CASSPQSLGEQYF.

The genes are TRBV5-1 and TRBJ2-3; D remains ambiguous. The CDR3 extends over 15 amino acids. Germline lookup yields CDR1 SGHRS and CDR2 YFSETQ. V lost 0 bases and J 1 base, leaving 9 bases between the germline ends. The CDR3 nucleotides are TGCGCCAGCAGCTTGGGGACGACCGGCACAGATACGCAGTATTTT. As protein: CASSLGTTGTDTQYF.

This chain links TRBV4-3 with TRBJ2-7, with D tentatively TRBD1 (5 bases). Germline V CDR1 and CDR2: LGHNA, YSLEER. The V and J ends lost 5 bases and 3 bases respectively, with 11 bases between them. The CDR3 length is 13 residues. The CDR3 loop is CASSRGKNYEQYF. The CDR3 DNA sequence: TGCGCCAGCAGCAGGGGTAAGAACTACGAGCAGTACTTC.

This clone was seen a handful of times. The chain uses TRBV21-1 and TRBJ2-2; the listed D gene, TRBD1, was not tested against the DNA. TRBV21-1 is flagged as a pseudogene. This CDR3 spans 17 amino acids. The CDR3 loop reads CASSFRTGGDGTGELFF. The CDR3 bases are TGTGCCAGCAGCTTCCGGACAGGGGGCGACGGCACCGGGGAGCTGTTTTTT.

The rearrangement uses TRBV5-1 and TRBJ2-1; 9 nucleotides agree with TRBD2. The germline V gene has CDR1 SGHRS and CDR2 YFSETQ. Unmatched junction bases numbered 7, after V lost 2 bases and J lost 4 bases. The CDR3 has 16 residues. CDR3 nucleotide sequence: TGCGCCAGCAGCTTAGATAGCGGGGGCAGATACAATGAGCAGTTCTTC. Protein: CASSLDSGGRYNEQFF.

The chain recombines TRBV30 with TRBJ2-1; D not certain. V was cut by 4 bases and J by 11 bases, with 12 bases left in between. Germline values: CDR1 GTSNPN, CDR2 SVGIG (reference sequence). CDR3 length: 11 amino acids. The CDR3 nucleotides are TGTGCCTGGACCGGCAGTTACCAGCAGTTCTTC. Translating it yields CAWTGSYQQFF.

The chain combines TRBV7-6 with TRBJ1-3; D remains ambiguous. The V gene's germline CDR1 is SGHVS and CDR2 FNYEAQ. CDR3 length equals 16 residues. V shed 3 bases and J shed 0 bases, with 12 bases lying between them. The DNA of the CDR3 is TGTGCCAGCAGCTTCGGCGAGCCAAGCTCTGGAAACACCATATATTTT. Encoded protein: CASSFGEPSSGNTIYF.

The gene calls are TRBV5-1 and TRBJ1-1; D gene ambiguous. The germline gives CDR1 SGHRS, CDR2 YFSETQ. V lost 4 bases to trimming and J lost 0 bases, with 13 bases between them. The CDR3 is made up of 15 amino acids. The CDR3 DNA sequence: TGCGCCAGCAGCCCTTCAGGAGAAATGAACACTGAAGCTTTCTTT. Translation: CASSPSGEMNTEAFF.

Concerning this clone itself: The junction differs from germline at one of its ends, possibly a read error. V gene TRBV7-2 combines with J gene TRBJ2-5; D is perhaps TRBD1 (6 bases). The CDR3 is made up of 12 amino acids. Looked up from germline, CDR1 is SGHTA and CDR2 is FQGNSA. The CDR3 DNA reads TGTGCCAGCAGCTGGGGACAAGAGGCCCAGTACTTC. Translation: CASSWGQEAQYF. Complete variable domain (other parts from reference TRBV7-2 and TRBJ2-5): GAGVSQSPSNKVTEKGKDVELRCDPISGHTALYWYRQSLGQGLEFLIYFQGNSAPDKSGLPSDRFSAERTGGSVSTLTIQRTQQEDSAVYLCASSWGQEAQYFGPGTRLLVL.

This clone was counted once. The chain has TRBV6-1 and TRBJ2-5, with no clear D. CDR1 and CDR2 from the germline V gene are MNHNS and SASEGT. V dropped 3 bases and J dropped 5 bases, with 10 bases sitting between them. The CDR3 extends over 13 amino acids. CDR3 region: CASSDMDRETQYF. CDR3 nucleotides: TGTGCCAGCAGTGACATGGACCGGGAGACCCAGTACTTC.

The rearrangement links TRBV6-5 to TRBJ2-2, with 8 bases matching TRBD1. Germline CDR1 MNHEY, CDR2 SVGAGI. V shed 6 bases and J 4 bases; nucleotides not matched to a gene: 4. This CDR3 region has 14 residues. Here the CDR3 DNA reads TGTGCCAGCAGGACGACAGGGGTCACCGGGGAGCTGTTTTTT. This sequence encodes CASRTTGVTGELFF.

This clone was observed once. The genes are TRBV10-3 and TRBJ2-1, with a possible D match to TRBD1 (6 bases). The ends were cut back, 5 bases at V and 5 bases at J, with 10 bases in the middle. CDR3 length: 13 residues. Germline CDR1 ENHRY, CDR2 SYGVKD. The CDR3 region is CAISSPGDNEQFF. CDR3 coding DNA: TGTGCCATCAGTTCCCCAGGGGACAATGAGCAGTTCTTC.

This clone was detected only a few times. The rearrangement links TRBV6-5 to TRBJ1-1; TRBD1 is a possible D gene (6 bases). The V gene's germline CDR1 is MNHEY and CDR2 SVGAGI. Trimming cost V 5 bases and J 1 base, with 11 bases left between them. The length of the CDR3 is 14 residues. CDR3: CASSRQEKNTEAFF. CDR3 nucleotides: TGTGCCAGCAGTAGACAGGAAAAGAACACTGAAGCTTTCTTT.

Only one count was recorded for this clone. The rearrangement uses TRBV18 and TRBJ1-6, with D possibly TRBD1 on 6 matching bases. Trimming shortened V by 4 bases and J by 10 bases, and 20 bases separated the two germline ends. This CDR3 is 16 amino acids long. Looked up from germline, CDR1 is KGHSH and CDR2 is LQKENI. The CDR3 DNA is TGTGCCAGCTCACTATACGAACAGGGTTCGGGCTCACCCCTCCACTTT. This sequence encodes CASSLYEQGSGSPLHF.

This clone has more than one count but fewer than ten. This chain joins TRBV2 and TRBJ1-5; TRBD1 aligns across 7 bases. The V segment lost 4 bases and the J segment 7 bases; nucleotides outside the gene matches: 4. Per germline, CDR1 SNHLY and CDR2 FYNNEI. This CDR3 contains 13 residues. CDR3 coding DNA: TGTGCCAGCAGTGGACAGGGAAGCCAGCCCCAGCATTTT. Residues: CASSGQGSQPQHF.

This chain uses TRBV6-5 with TRBJ2-5; 8 bases line up with TRBD1. After removal of 6 bases from V and 2 bases from J, the junction contained 2 bases not matched to a gene. In germline, CDR1 is MNHEY, CDR2 SVGAGI. The CDR3 is 13 amino acids. The chain's CDR3 is CASSNRGQETQYF. The CDR3 bases are TGTGCCAGCAGCAACAGGGGGCAAGAGACCCAGTACTTC.

V is TRBV11-2 and J is TRBJ1-4, with unresolved D. Germline V gene sequence: CDR1 SGHAT, CDR2 FQNNGV. The CDR3 extends over 14 amino acids. The germline V and J ends were trimmed by 0 bases and 5 bases, with 7 bases remaining between them. The CDR3 coding sequence is TGTGCCAGCAGCTTAGATCTGACCAATGAAAAACTGTTTTTT. Its translation: CASSLDLTNEKLFF.

The chain recombines TRBV11-3 with TRBJ1-6; D is uncertain. CDR3 length: 14 residues. V was shortened by 4 bases and J by 10 bases, with 14 bases between the two germline ends. Per germline, CDR1 SGHNT and CDR2 YENEEA. CDR3: CASSSPRGPSPLHF. Here the CDR3 DNA reads TGTGCCAGCAGCTCCCCTCGAGGTCCCTCACCCCTCCACTTT.

The rearrangement links TRBV19 to TRBJ1-4; D unresolved. Between the trimmed V and J ends, which lost 6 bases and 5 bases, there was a span of 10 bases. Germline V gene data show CDR1 as LNHDA and CDR2 as SQIVND (reference sequence). The CDR3 has 13 residues. The CDR3 DNA is TGTGCCAGTAGCGACTTAGGGAATGAAAAACTGTTTTTT. Its translation: CASSDLGNEKLFF.

The chain recombines TRBV29-1 with TRBJ1-2; unclear D gene. Trimming took 0 bases from V and 0 from J, leaving 5 bases between them. The germline V gene has CDR1 SQVTM and CDR2 ANQGSEA. CDR3 size: 13 residues. The CDR3 DNA sequence: TGCAGCGTTGAAGAGGCAGCTAACTATGGCTACACCTTC. Its protein product is CSVEEAANYGYTF.

The chain couples TRBV5-4 to TRBJ2-5, with 15 bases aligning to TRBD2. The V gene's germline CDR1 is SGHNT and CDR2 YYREEE (reference sequence). V lost 4 bases to trimming and J lost 4 bases; unmatched junction nucleotides: 5. The length of the CDR3 is 16 residues. The CDR3 sequence is CASSPGGLAGGETQYF. The CDR3 region has the DNA TGTGCCAGCAGCCCAGGGGGACTAGCGGGGGGAGAGACCCAGTACTTC.

V and J are TRBV29-1 and TRBJ2-4, with no clear D. The germline V gene encodes CDR1 SQVTM and CDR2 ANQGSEA. The CDR3 totals 11 residues. V lost 3 bases, J lost 9 bases, and 9 bases lay in between. Here the CDR3 DNA reads TGCAGCGTTGACCAGATGAGCATTCAGTACTTC. Translating gives CSVDQMSIQYF.